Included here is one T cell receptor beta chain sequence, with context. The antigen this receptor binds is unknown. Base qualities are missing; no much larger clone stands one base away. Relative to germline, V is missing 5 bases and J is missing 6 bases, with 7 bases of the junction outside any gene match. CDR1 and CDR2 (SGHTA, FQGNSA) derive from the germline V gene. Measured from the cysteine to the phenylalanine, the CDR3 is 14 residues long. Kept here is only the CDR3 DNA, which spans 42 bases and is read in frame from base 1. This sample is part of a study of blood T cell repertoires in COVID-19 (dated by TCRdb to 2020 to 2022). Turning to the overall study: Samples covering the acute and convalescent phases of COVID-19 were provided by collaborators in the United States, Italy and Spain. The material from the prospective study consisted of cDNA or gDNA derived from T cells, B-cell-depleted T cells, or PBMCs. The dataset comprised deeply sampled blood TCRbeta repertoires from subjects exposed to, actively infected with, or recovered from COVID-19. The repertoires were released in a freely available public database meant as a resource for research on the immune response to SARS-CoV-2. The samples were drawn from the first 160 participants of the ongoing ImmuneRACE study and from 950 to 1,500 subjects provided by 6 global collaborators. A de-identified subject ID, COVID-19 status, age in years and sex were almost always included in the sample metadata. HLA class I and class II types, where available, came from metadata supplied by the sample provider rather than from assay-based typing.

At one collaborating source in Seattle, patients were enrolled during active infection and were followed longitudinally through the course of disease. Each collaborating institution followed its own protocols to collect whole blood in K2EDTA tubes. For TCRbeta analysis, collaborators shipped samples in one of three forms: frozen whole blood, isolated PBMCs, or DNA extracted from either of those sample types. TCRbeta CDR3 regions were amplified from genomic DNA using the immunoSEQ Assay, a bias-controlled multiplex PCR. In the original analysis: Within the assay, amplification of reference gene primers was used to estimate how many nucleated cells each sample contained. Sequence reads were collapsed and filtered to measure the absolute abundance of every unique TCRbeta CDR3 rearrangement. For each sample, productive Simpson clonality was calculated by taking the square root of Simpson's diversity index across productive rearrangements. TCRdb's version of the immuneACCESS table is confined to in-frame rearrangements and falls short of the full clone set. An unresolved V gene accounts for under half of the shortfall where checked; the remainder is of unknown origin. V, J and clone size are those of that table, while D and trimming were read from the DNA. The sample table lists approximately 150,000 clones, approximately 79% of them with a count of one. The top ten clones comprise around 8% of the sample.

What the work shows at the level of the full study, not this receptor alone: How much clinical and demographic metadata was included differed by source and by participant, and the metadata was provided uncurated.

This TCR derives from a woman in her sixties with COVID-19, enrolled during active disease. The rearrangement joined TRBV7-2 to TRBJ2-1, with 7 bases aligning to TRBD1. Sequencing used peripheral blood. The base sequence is TGTGCCAGCAGCCAGGCCAGGGGGATCAATGAGCAGTTCTTC. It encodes CASSQARGINEQFF.